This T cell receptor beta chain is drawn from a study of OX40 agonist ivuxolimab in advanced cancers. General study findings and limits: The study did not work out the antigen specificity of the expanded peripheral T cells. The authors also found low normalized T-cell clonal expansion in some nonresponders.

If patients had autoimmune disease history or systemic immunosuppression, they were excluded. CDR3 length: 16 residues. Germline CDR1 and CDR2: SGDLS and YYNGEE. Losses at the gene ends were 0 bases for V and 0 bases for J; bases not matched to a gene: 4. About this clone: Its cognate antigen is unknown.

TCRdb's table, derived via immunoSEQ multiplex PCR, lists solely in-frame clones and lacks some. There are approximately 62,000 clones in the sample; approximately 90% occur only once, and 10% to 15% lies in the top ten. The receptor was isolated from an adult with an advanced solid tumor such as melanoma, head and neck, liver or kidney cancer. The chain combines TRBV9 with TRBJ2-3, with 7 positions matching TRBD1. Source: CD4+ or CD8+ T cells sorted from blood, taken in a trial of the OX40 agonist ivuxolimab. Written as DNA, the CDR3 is TGTGCCAGCAGCGTAGAACAGGGGTTCAGCACAGATACGCAGTATTTT. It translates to CASSVEQGFSTDTQYF.